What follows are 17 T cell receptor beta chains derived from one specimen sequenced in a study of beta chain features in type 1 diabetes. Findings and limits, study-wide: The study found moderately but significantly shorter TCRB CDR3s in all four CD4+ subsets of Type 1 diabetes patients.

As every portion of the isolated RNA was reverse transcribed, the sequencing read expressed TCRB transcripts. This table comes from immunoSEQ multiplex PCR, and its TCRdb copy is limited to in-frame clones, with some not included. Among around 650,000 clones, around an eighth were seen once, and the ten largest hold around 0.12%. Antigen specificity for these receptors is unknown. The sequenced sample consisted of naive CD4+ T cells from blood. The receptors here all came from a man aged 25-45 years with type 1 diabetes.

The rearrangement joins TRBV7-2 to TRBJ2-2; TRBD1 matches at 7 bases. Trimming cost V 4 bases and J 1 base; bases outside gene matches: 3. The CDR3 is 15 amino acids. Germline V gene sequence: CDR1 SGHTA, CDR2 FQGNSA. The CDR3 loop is CASSSRTGNTGELFF. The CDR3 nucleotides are TGTGCCAGCAGCTCCCGGACAGGGAACACCGGGGAGCTGTTTTTT.

The CDR3 DNA sequence: TGTGCCAGCAGCTTAGTTGAAGGACCATATGGCTACACCTTC. Its translation: CASSLVEGPYGYTF. The chain carries TRBV7-9 and TRBJ1-2; no clear D gene. Trimming shortened V by 1 base and J by 5 bases, and 11 bases separated the two germline ends. Germline lookup yields CDR1 SEHNR and CDR2 FQNEAQ (reference sequence). The CDR3 has 14 amino acids.

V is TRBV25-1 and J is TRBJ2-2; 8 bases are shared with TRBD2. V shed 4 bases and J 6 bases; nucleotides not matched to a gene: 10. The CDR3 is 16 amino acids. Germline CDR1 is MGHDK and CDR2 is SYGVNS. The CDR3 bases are TGTGCCAGCAGTGGGCCGGGACTAGTTTTACCCGGGGAGCTGTTTTTT. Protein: CASSGPGLVLPGELFF.

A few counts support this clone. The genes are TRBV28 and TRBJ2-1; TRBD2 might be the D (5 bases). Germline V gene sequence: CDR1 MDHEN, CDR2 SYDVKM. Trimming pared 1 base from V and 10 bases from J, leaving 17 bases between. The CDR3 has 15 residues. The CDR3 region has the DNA TGTGCCAGCAGTTTATTTTCGGCGGGTCCGGGGGAGCAGTTCTTC. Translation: CASSLFSAGPGEQFF.

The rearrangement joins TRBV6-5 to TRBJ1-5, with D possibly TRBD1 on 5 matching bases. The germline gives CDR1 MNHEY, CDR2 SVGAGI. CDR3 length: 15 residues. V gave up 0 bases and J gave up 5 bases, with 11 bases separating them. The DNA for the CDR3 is TGTGCCAGCAGTTACTCTGGCAGGGACGATCAGCCCCAGCATTTT. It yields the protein CASSYSGRDDQPQHF.

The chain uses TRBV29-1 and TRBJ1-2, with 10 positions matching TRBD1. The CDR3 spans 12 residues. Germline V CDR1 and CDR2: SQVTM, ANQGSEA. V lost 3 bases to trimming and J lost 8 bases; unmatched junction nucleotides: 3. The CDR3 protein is CSVEGQGSGYTF. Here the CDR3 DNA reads TGCAGCGTTGAGGGACAGGGGAGCGGCTACACCTTC.

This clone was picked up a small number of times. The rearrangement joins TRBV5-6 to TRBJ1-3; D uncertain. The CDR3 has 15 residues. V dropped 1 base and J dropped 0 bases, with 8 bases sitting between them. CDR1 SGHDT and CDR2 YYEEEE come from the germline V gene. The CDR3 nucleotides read TGTGCCAGCAGCTTGCAACCTACCTCTGGAAACACCATATATTTT. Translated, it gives CASSLQPTSGNTIYF.

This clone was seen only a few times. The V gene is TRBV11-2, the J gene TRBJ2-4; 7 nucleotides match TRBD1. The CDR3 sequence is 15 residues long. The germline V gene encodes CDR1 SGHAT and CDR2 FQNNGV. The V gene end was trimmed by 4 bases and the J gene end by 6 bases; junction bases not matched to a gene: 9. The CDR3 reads CASSSTGTEGNIQYF. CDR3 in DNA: TGTGCCAGCAGCTCTACCGGGACAGAGGGAAACATTCAGTACTTC. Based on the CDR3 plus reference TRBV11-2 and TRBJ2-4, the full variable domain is EAGVAQSPRYKIIEKRQSVAFWCNPISGHATLYWYQQILGQGPKLLIQFQNNGVVDDSQLPKDRFSAERLKGVDSTLKIQPAKLEDSAVYLCASSSTGTEGNIQYFGAGTRLSVL.

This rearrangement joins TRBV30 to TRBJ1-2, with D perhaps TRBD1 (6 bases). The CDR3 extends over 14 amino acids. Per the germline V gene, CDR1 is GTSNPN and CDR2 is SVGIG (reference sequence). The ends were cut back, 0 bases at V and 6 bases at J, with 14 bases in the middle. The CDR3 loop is CAWSVPQGLDGYTF. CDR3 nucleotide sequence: TGTGCCTGGAGTGTACCCCAGGGGTTGGATGGCTACACCTTC.

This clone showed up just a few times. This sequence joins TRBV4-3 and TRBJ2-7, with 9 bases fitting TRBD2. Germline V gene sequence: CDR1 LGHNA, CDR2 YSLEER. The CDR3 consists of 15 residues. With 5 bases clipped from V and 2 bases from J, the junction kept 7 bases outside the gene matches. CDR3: CASSTASGVTYEQYF. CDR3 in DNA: TGCGCCAGCAGCACGGCTAGCGGGGTTACCTACGAGCAGTACTTC.

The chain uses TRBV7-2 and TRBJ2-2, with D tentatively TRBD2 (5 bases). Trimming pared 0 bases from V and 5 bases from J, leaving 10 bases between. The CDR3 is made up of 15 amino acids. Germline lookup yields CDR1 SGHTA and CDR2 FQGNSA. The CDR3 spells CASSLAITGTGELFF. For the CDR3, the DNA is TGTGCCAGCAGCTTAGCGATCACGGGGACCGGGGAGCTGTTTTTT.

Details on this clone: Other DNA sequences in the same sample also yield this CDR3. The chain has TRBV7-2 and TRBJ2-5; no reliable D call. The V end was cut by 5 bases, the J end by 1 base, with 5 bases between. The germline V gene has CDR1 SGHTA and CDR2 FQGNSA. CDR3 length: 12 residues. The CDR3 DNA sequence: TGTGCCAGCAGCAGCTCCCAAGAGACCCAGTACTTC. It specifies CASSSSQETQYF.

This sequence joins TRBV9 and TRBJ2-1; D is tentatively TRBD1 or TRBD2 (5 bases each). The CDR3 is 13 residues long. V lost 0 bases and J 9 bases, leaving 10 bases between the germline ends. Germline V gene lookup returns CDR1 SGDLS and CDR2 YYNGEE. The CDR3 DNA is TGTGCCAGCAGCGTAGTGGGGGAGTCTGAGCAGTTCTTC. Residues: CASSVVGESEQFF.

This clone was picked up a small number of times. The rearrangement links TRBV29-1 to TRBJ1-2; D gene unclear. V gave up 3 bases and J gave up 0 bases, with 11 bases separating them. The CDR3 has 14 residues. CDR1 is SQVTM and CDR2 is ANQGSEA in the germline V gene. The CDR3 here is CSVDEQRTNYGYTF. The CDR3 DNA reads TGCAGCGTTGACGAACAGCGAACTAACTATGGCTACACCTTC.

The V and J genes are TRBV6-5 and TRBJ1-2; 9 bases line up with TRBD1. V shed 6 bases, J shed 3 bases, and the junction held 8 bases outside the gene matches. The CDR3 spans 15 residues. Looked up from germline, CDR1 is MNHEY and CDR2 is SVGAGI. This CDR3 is CASSSSDRGDYGYTF. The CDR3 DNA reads TGTGCCAGCAGCTCCTCGGACAGGGGTGACTATGGCTACACCTTC.

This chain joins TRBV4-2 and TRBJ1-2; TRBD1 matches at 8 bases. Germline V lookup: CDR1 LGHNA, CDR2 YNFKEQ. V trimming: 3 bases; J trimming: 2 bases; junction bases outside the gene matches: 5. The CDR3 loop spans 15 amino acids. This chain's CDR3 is CASSQQGAVNYGYTF. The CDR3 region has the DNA TGTGCCAGCAGCCAGCAGGGGGCGGTCAACTATGGCTACACCTTC.

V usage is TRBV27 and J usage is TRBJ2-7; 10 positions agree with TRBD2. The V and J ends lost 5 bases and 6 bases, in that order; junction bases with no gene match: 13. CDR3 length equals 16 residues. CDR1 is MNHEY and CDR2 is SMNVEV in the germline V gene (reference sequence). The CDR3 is CASSPLERGGQSEQYF. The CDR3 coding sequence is TGTGCCAGCAGTCCCCTCGAGCGGGGGGGCCAGTCCGAGCAGTACTTC.